This passage covers 25 T cell receptor beta chains from one sample sequenced in a study of cytomegalovirus exposure and HLA in healthy donors (dated by TCRdb to about 2017). Library construction relied on the immunoSEQ multiplex PCR assay. Sourced from immuneACCESS, this table was stored by TCRdb with only in-frame sequences that have V and J called. A share of the clones is absent; for the studies checked, an unresolved V gene accounts for under half, and the remainder has no known explanation. The sample records roughly 130,000 clones, 80% to 90% of which are singletons. 8% to 9.5% of the sample comes from the top ten. The sample comprised PBMCs. These receptor sequences come from a woman aged 18-30 years in good health and CMV-seropositive.

The chain combines TRBV7-8 with TRBJ2-7; D ambiguous. The CDR3 covers 14 residues. Per the germline V gene, CDR1 is SGHVS and CDR2 is FQNEAQ. Trimming stripped 7 bases from V and 3 bases from J, with 16 bases between. Here the CDR3 DNA reads TGTGCCAGCAAATCTCCCAGGTTCTTCTACGAGCAGTACTTC. This codes for CASKSPRFFYEQYF.

V gene TRBV28 combines with J gene TRBJ1-2; 8 bases are shared with TRBD1. This CDR3 region has 16 residues. The germline V gene has CDR1 MDHEN and CDR2 SYDVKM. The ends lost 3 bases at V and 8 bases at J; junction bases unmatched: 14. CDR3 nucleotide sequence: TGTGCCAGCAGTTTCTCTGGCAGGGGGCTTTTCCGAGGCTACACCTTC. Its protein is CASSFSGRGLFRGYTF.

CDR3 amino acids: CASSLQTSGGIYEQYF. The DNA of the CDR3 is TGCGCCAGCAGCTTACAGACTAGCGGGGGGATCTACGAGCAGTACTTC. The rearrangement uses TRBV5-1 and TRBJ2-7; 13 positions agree with TRBD2. CDR1 is SGHRS, CDR2 YFSETQ, per germline. V lost 2 bases and J lost 3; bases outside the gene matches: 5. The CDR3 contains 16 residues. The full variable domain, with the rest looked up from reference TRBV5-1 and TRBJ2-7, is KAGVTQTPRYLIKTRGQQVTLSCSPISGHRSVSWYQQTPGQGLQFLFEYFSETQRNKGNFPGRFSGRQFSNSRSEMNVSTLELGDSALYLCASSLQTSGGIYEQYFGPGTRLTVT.

The rearrangement uses TRBV30 and TRBJ1-2, with a weak D call TRBD1 (5 bases). The CDR3 loop spans 15 amino acids. The germline CDR1 and CDR2 sequences are GTSNPN and SVGIG (reference sequence). V was pared by 4 bases and J by 4 bases, with 19 bases between. For the CDR3, the DNA is TGTGCCTGGATTGTCTGGGCAGGGATGGGCTATGGCTACACCTTC. Amino acids: CAWIVWAGMGYGYTF.

The chain joins TRBV28 to TRBJ1-2, with 7 bases matching TRBD1. In germline, CDR1 is MDHEN, CDR2 SYDVKM. The V gene end was trimmed by 5 bases and the J gene end by 3 bases; junction bases not matched to a gene: 6. This CDR3 is built from 14 residues. The CDR3 spells CASSTRDRYYGYTF. The DNA for the CDR3 is TGTGCCAGCAGTACCCGGGACAGATACTATGGCTACACCTTC.

The rearrangement links TRBV7-6 to TRBJ1-5; no definite D call. The germline gives CDR1 SGHVS, CDR2 FNYEAQ. There are 15 residues in the CDR3. Trimming removed 5 bases from V and 0 bases from J, with 11 bases in between. The CDR3 here is CASSRLPDSNQPQHF. CDR3 DNA: TGTGCCAGCAGCCGACTCCCCGATAGCAATCAGCCCCAGCATTTT.

This clone came up a few times. J is TRBJ1-2 and V is TRBV15; 9 bases line up with TRBD1. Germline V gene sequence: CDR1 LNHNV, CDR2 YYDKDF (reference sequence). J was trimmed by 4 bases and V by 1 base; bases with no gene match: 4. This CDR3 region has 15 residues. The CDR3 DNA follows: TGTGCCACCAGCAGAGGAGACAGGGGGGGCTATGGCTACACCTTC. Translation gives CATSRGDRGGYGYTF.

CDR3 DNA: TGTGCCAGCAGGCGGACAGGGACCTCCTACGAGCAGTACTTC. Translation gives CASRRTGTSYEQYF. The chain carries TRBV5-6 and TRBJ2-7, with 8 bases aligning to TRBD1. The trim removed 5 bases at V and 0 bases at J, leaving 4 bases unmatched. This CDR3 spans 14 amino acids. Per the germline V gene, CDR1 is SGHDT and CDR2 is YYEEEE.

This chain links TRBV18 with TRBJ1-2; a possible D gene is TRBD1 (6 bases). The V gene lost 4 bases and the J gene lost 5 bases, with 14 bases spanning the gap. The length of the CDR3 is 14 residues. Per the germline V gene, CDR1 is KGHSH and CDR2 is LQKENI. The CDR3 region is CASSRQEEEYGYTF. As DNA, the CDR3 is TGTGCCAGCTCACGACAGGAAGAGGAGTATGGCTACACCTTC.

The chain recombines TRBV19 with TRBJ1-6; 10 nucleotides align to TRBD1. The CDR3 sequence is 16 residues long. The germline V gene encodes CDR1 LNHDA and CDR2 SQIVND (reference sequence). The V gene end was trimmed by 6 bases and the J gene end by 6 bases; junction bases not matched to a gene: 8. CDR3 protein: CASSHPGTGANSPLHF. The DNA for the CDR3 is TGTGCCAGTAGCCATCCCGGGACAGGGGCTAATTCACCCCTCCACTTT.

The rearrangement joins TRBV30 to TRBJ2-7; 8 bases agree with TRBD1. With V trimmed by 3 bases and J by 3 bases, 13 bases remained unmatched. CDR1 and CDR2 from the germline V gene are GTSNPN and SVGIG (reference sequence). The CDR3 runs 16 residues. In nucleotides, the CDR3 is TGTGCCTGGAGCAATCCGACAGGGGTCGACCGCTACGAGCAGTACTTC. Its translation: CAWSNPTGVDRYEQYF.

The chain links TRBV4-2 to TRBJ2-3; tentative D call: TRBD2 (7 bases). With 0 bases removed from V and 2 bases from J, the gap between germline ends came to 18 bases. CDR3 length: 18 residues. The germline V gene encodes CDR1 LGHNA and CDR2 YNFKEQ. CDR3 loop: CASSQDWGLAAPTDTQYF. The CDR3 coding sequence is TGTGCCAGCAGCCAAGATTGGGGGCTAGCGGCACCCACAGATACGCAGTATTTT.

The chain couples TRBV28 to TRBJ1-5, with D perhaps TRBD1 (5 bases). Germline V gene data show CDR1 as MDHEN and CDR2 as SYDVKM. V lost 6 bases and J lost 6, with 21 bases in between. The CDR3 contains 16 residues. The CDR3 sequence: CASRHDSALGGQPQHF. The CDR3 DNA is TGTGCCAGCAGACACGATTCGGCCCTCGGGGGTCAGCCCCAGCATTTT. Drawing the rest from reference TRBV28 and TRBJ1-5, the complete variable domain is DVKVTQSSRYLVKRTGEKVFLECVQDMDHENMFWYRQDPGLGLRLIYFSYDVKMKEKGDIPEGYSVSREKKERFSLILESASTNQTSMYLCASRHDSALGGQPQHFGDGTRLSIL.

The rearrangement joins TRBV6-5 to TRBJ1-2; TRBD1 matches 9 bases. The CDR3 length is 14 residues. J was trimmed by 7 bases and V by 6 bases; bases with no gene match: 9. Germline V lookup: CDR1 MNHEY, CDR2 SVGAGI. This CDR3 is CASSRLQGATGYTF. The CDR3 nucleotides read TGTGCCAGCAGCCGGTTACAGGGGGCAACTGGCTACACCTTC.

This chain links TRBV9 with TRBJ1-2; D ambiguous. The CDR3 totals 13 residues. V dropped 0 bases and J dropped 4 bases, with 7 bases sitting between them. Germline CDR1 reads SGDLS; CDR2 reads YYNGEE. CDR3 DNA: TGTGCCAGCAGCGTAGACACGGGCTATGGCTACACCTTC. Encoded protein: CASSVDTGYGYTF.

The rearrangement uses TRBV29-1 and TRBJ1-2; D is perhaps TRBD1 (5 bases). CDR3 length: 15 residues. The germline V gene encodes CDR1 SQVTM and CDR2 ANQGSEA. Trimming shortened V by 3 bases and J by 2 bases, and 16 bases separated the two germline ends. The CDR3 spells CSVDPGGPMNYGYTF. The DNA of the CDR3 is TGCAGCGTTGACCCCGGGGGACCGATGAACTATGGCTACACCTTC. The full variable domain, rest sourced from reference TRBV29-1 and TRBJ1-2, is SAVISQKPSRDICQRGTSLTIQCQVDSQVTMMFWYRQQPGQSLTLIATANQGSEATYESGFVIDKFPISRPNLTFSTLTVSNMSPEDSSIYLCSVDPGGPMNYGYTFGSGTRLTVV.

The genes are TRBV10-3 and TRBJ2-7; 7 nucleotides line up with TRBD1. Germline CDR1 is ENHRY and CDR2 is SYGVKD. Germline trimming cut 4 bases from V and 2 bases from J; bases unmatched to any gene: 5. The length of the CDR3 is 14 residues. This CDR3 reads CAISAHDRAYEQYF. CDR3 DNA sequence: TGTGCCATCAGTGCCCATGACAGGGCCTACGAGCAGTACTTC.

This clone has a handful of counts. This chain uses TRBV28 with TRBJ2-3, with 11 bases fitting TRBD2. Trimming at V came to 4 bases and at J to 6 bases, leaving 12 bases not matched to a gene. The CDR3 is made up of 17 amino acids. Germline V gene data show CDR1 as MDHEN and CDR2 as SYDVKM. CDR3 bases: TGTGCCAGCAGTTCTCGACTAGCGGGGTACCTTGCGGATACGCAGTATTTT. Translation: CASSSRLAGYLADTQYF. The complete variable domain, with remaining parts taken from reference TRBV28 and TRBJ2-3, reads DVKVTQSSRYLVKRTGEKVFLECVQDMDHENMFWYRQDPGLGLRLIYFSYDVKMKEKGDIPEGYSVSREKKERFSLILESASTNQTSMYLCASSSRLAGYLADTQYFGPGTRLTVL.

This CDR3 is CASSLDSGTGVRLYGYTF. The CDR3 nucleotides read TGTGCCAGCAGCTTAGATTCCGGGACAGGGGTTAGGCTCTACGGCTACACCTTC. The V gene is TRBV7-9, the J gene TRBJ1-2, with 10 bases aligning to TRBD1. The V and J ends lost 1 base and 8 bases, in that order; junction bases with no gene match: 16. The CDR3 totals 18 residues. CDR1 and CDR2 from the germline V gene are SEHNR and FQNEAQ (reference sequence).

The genes are TRBV19 and TRBJ1-5; 8 bases agree with TRBD1. The CDR3 is made up of 15 amino acids. Germline lookup yields CDR1 LNHDA and CDR2 SQIVND (reference sequence). Trimming took 7 bases from V and 2 from J; bases not matched to a gene: 7. The CDR3 spells CASTTQGDRNQPQHF. The CDR3 DNA reads TGTGCCAGTACTACACAGGGGGACCGCAATCAGCCCCAGCATTTT.

This sequence joins TRBV27 and TRBJ2-5, with 8 bases identical to TRBD2. The CDR3 loop spans 15 amino acids. Germline V gene lookup returns CDR1 MNHEY and CDR2 SMNVEV (reference sequence). V lost 8 bases, J lost 1 base, and 9 bases stayed unmatched. The CDR3, as DNA: TGTGCCAGCTCCGACGGGACTAGGGTCCAAGAGACCCAGTACTTC. Translated: CASSDGTRVQETQYF.

The V call is TRBV11-2, the J call TRBJ2-7; TRBD2 might be the D (5 bases). The CDR3 covers 15 residues. Looked up from germline, CDR1 is SGHAT and CDR2 is FQNNGV. Trimming took 6 bases from V and 2 from J, leaving 17 bases between them. The CDR3 bases are TGTGCCAGCAGTCTAGGCCCCCGGGAAACCTACGAGCAGTACTTC. Translation gives CASSLGPRETYEQYF.

A single count supports this clone. This chain uses TRBV5-5 with TRBJ1-5; possibly TRBD1 for D (6 bases). Germline-derived CDR1 and CDR2 are SGHKS and YYEKEE (reference sequence). CDR3 length: 17 residues. Trimming left V 2 bases short and J 2 bases short, with 17 bases between. The CDR3: CASSFSGGGLGNQPQHF. CDR3 bases: TGTGCCAGCAGCTTCTCGGGCGGGGGGCTAGGCAATCAGCCCCAGCATTTT.

The chain uses TRBV28 and TRBJ2-7, with 7 bases matching TRBD1. Germline trimming cut 6 bases from V and 12 bases from J; bases unmatched to any gene: 14. Per germline, CDR1 MDHEN and CDR2 SYDVKM. CDR3 length: 13 amino acids. The CDR3 loop is CASSQGQVANRYF. CDR3 DNA: TGTGCCAGCAGCCAAGGACAGGTAGCGAATAGGTACTTC.

This chain connects TRBV29-1 to TRBJ2-1, with 8 bases lining up with TRBD1. Per germline, CDR1 SQVTM and CDR2 ANQGSEA. The CDR3 length is 14 residues. Trimming at V came to 7 bases and at J to 3 bases, leaving 8 bases not matched to a gene. Here the CDR3 DNA reads TGCAGCGCCCGCGGGACAGGACGCTACAATGAGCAGTTCTTC. This codes for CSARGTGRYNEQFF.